This T cell receptor (beta chain) comes out of a study of blood T cell repertoires in COVID-19. TCRdb keeps only in-frame clones here, not all; method: immunoSEQ multiplex PCR. The sample has around 130,000 clones; roughly 72% are singletons. Input material: peripheral blood. The clonotype comes from a human donor in a cohort sampled during active COVID-19.

CDR3 DNA: TGCAGCGTTGAATCGGGTGAAAAACTGTTTTTT. It translates to CSVESGEKLFF. V usage is TRBV29-1 and J usage is TRBJ1-4; D remains ambiguous. The CDR3 extends over 11 amino acids. Per the germline V gene, CDR1 is SQVTM and CDR2 is ANQGSEA. The V gene lost 2 bases and the J gene lost 7 bases, with 5 bases spanning the gap.